What follows are 20 T cell receptor beta chains derived from one specimen sequenced in a study of prognosis after radiotherapy for stage I lung cancer. From genomic DNA, TCR beta CDR3 was amplified by two-round multiplex PCR. Each TRBV and TRBJ gene had its own primer in the first PCR round. TCRdb re-derived calls from the multiplex PCR reads in MiXCR, one entry per CDR3 protein. The sample consists of 8,500 to 13,000 distinct CDR3 sequences, 45% to 65% of them appearing once. The source was PBMCs, collected before or after stereotactic body radiation therapy (not recorded which). Receptor source: a donor over 45 with non-small cell lung cancer.

Regarding this clonotype: The likely explanation is a read error, given a far larger clone one base away. The chain joins TRBV6-4 to TRBJ2-1; tentative D call: TRBD2 (5 bases). Germline CDR1 reads MRHNA; CDR2 reads SNTAGT. The CDR3 has 13 residues. The CDR3 here is CASSSIEGQVALF. The CDR3 DNA reads TGTGCCAGCAGTTCCATAGAGGGCCAAGTTGCGTTATTC.

This rearrangement joins TRBV7-6 to TRBJ2-7; D ambiguous. The CDR3 covers 13 residues. CDR1 SGHVS and CDR2 FNYEAQ come from the germline V gene. V was cut by 0 bases and J by 3 bases, with 6 bases left in between. The chain's CDR3 is CASSLADFYEQYF. DNA for the CDR3: TGTGCCAGCAGCTTAGCTGACTTCTACGAGCAGTACTTC.

This clonotype is classed as medium-sized. The rearrangement uses TRBV9 and TRBJ1-1, with 7 bases aligning to TRBD1. The CDR3 is made up of 17 amino acids. Germline CDR1 is SGDLS and CDR2 is YYNGEE. The ends lost 4 bases at V and 5 bases at J; junction bases unmatched: 17. This chain's CDR3 is CASSPHQRAGGGTEAFF. In nucleotides, the CDR3 is TGTGCCAGCAGCCCACACCAAAGGGCAGGGGGAGGGACTGAAGCTTTCTTT.

This sequence joins TRBV19 and TRBJ2-2; TRBD2 matches at 7 bases. The CDR3 has 16 amino acids. V was clipped by 5 bases and J by 5 bases; unmatched bases: 11. Germline V gene data show CDR1 as LNHDA and CDR2 as SQIVND (reference sequence). The CDR3 protein is CASSRVCGSKTGELFF. CDR3 sequence (DNA): TGTGCCAGTAGTCGGGTATGCGGGAGTAAAACCGGGGAGCTGTTTTTT.

This clonotype was seen many times. The chain employs TRBV9 and TRBJ1-2; no clear D gene. Germline V lookup: CDR1 SGDLS, CDR2 YYNGEE. The CDR3 has 11 residues. V was trimmed by 5 bases and J by 4 bases, leaving 6 bases between them. The CDR3 coding sequence is TGTGCCAGCAGACGTCTCTATGGCTACACCTTC. Translation: CASRRLYGYTF.

This clonotype was seen just once. This chain joins TRBV6-1 and TRBJ2-1; no definite D call. CDR1 MNHNS and CDR2 SASEGT come from the germline V gene. With 5 bases removed from V and 0 bases from J, the gap between germline ends came to 8 bases. The CDR3 runs to 14 residues. The CDR3 region is CASSQKSSYNEQFF. CDR3 coding DNA: TGTGCCAGCAGTCAGAAAAGCTCCTACAATGAGCAGTTCTTC.

The chain employs TRBV7-2 and TRBJ2-4, with D possibly matching TRBD1 (5 bases). The CDR3 spans 15 residues. V lost 1 base and J lost 0, with 7 bases in between. Germline CDR1 SGHTA, CDR2 FQGNSA. DNA of the CDR3: TGTGCCAGCAGCTTAGGGGGCGTAGCCAAAAACATTCAGTACTTC. Its protein product is CASSLGGVAKNIQYF.

This chain uses TRBV20-1 with TRBJ2-1, with 13 bases fitting TRBD2. Per the germline V gene, CDR1 is DFQATT and CDR2 is SNEGSKA (reference sequence). The CDR3 consists of 14 residues. V dropped 6 bases and J dropped 9; count of bases not matched to a gene: 8. The chain's CDR3 is CSARTSGSEVEQFF. CDR3 nucleotide sequence: TGCAGTGCAAGGACTAGCGGGAGTGAAGTTGAGCAGTTCTTC.

This clonotype is labeled as medium-sized (0.01 to 0.1%). This sequence joins TRBV7-2 and TRBJ1-1, with 7 bases fitting TRBD1. Trimming at V came to 2 bases and at J to 3 bases, leaving 6 bases not matched to a gene. The CDR3 totals 15 residues. CDR1 and CDR2 from the germline V gene are SGHTA and FQGNSA. Written as DNA, the CDR3 is TGTGCCAGCAGCTTATACAGGGGTCCCGACACTGAAGCTTTCTTT. Encoded protein: CASSLYRGPDTEAFF.

This clonotype is categorized as medium-sized. The V and J genes are TRBV13 and TRBJ1-5, with D perhaps TRBD1 (5 bases). CDR1 PRHDT and CDR2 FYEKMQ come from the germline V gene (reference sequence). V lost 5 bases to trimming and J lost 3 bases, with 11 bases between them. The CDR3 loop spans 14 amino acids. For the CDR3, the DNA is TGTGCCAGCAGCCTGAGAGGGGTCAATCAGCCCCAGCATTTT. Amino acids: CASSLRGVNQPQHF.

This clonotype was recorded many times. CDR3 nucleotide sequence: TGTGCCAGCAGCCATTCGTACGGGACTAGCTACAATGAGCAGTTCTTC. This codes for CASSHSYGTSYNEQFF. The rearrangement links TRBV4-2 to TRBJ2-1; 8 bases map to TRBD2. Germline-derived CDR1 and CDR2 are LGHNA and YNFKEQ. The length of the CDR3 is 16 residues. V shed 3 bases, J shed 3 bases, and the junction held 7 bases outside the gene matches.

The rearrangement uses TRBV6-1 and TRBJ2-7, with D possibly TRBD2 on 6 matching bases. CDR1 is MNHNS, CDR2 SASEGT, per germline. V gave up 1 base and J gave up 1 base, with 14 bases separating them. This CDR3 spans 16 amino acids. The CDR3 sequence is CASSEVRRDSSYEQYF. The CDR3 DNA reads as TGTGCCAGCAGTGAAGTCAGGCGGGATAGTTCCTACGAGCAGTACTTC.

This chain uses TRBV12-3 or TRBV12-4 with TRBJ1-3; perhaps TRBD1 as D (6 bases). This CDR3 has 16 residues. Trimming pared 5 bases from V and 3 bases from J, leaving 17 bases between. Written as DNA, the CDR3 is TGTGCCAGCAGTGCAGAGTGGGGGGCTGTTGGAAACACCATATATTTT. This translates into CASSAEWGAVGNTIYF.

This clonotype was found a few times. The chain uses TRBV28 and TRBJ1-5; D not certain. V was pared by 4 bases and J by 8 bases, with 18 bases between. CDR1 is MDHEN, CDR2 SYDVKM, per germline. This CDR3 comprises 15 residues. This CDR3 reads CASSSSSEREEPQHF. CDR3 bases: TGTGCCAGCAGTTCCTCGTCGGAGCGAGAGGAGCCCCAGCATTTT.

The chain combines TRBV5-1 with TRBJ2-1; 7 nucleotides agree with TRBD1. This CDR3 is built from 17 residues. J lost 1 base, V lost 1 base, and 8 bases had no gene match. Per germline, CDR1 SGHRS and CDR2 YFSETQ. CDR3 in amino acids: CASSLKTSTGSYNEQFF. As DNA, the CDR3 is TGCGCCAGCAGCTTGAAAACGTCGACAGGGTCCTACAATGAGCAGTTCTTC.

V usage is TRBV11-3 and J usage is TRBJ1-5; D is undetermined. Germline V CDR1 and CDR2: SGHNT, YENEEA. V was clipped by 0 bases and J by 6 bases, with 0 bases between them. The CDR3 totals 11 residues. Here the CDR3 DNA reads TGTGCCAGCAGCTTAGATCAGCCCCAGCATTTT. Translated: CASSLDQPQHF.

This sequence joins TRBV19 and TRBJ1-2, with TRBD1 matching over 8 bases. The CDR3 runs 14 residues. The ends lost 5 bases at V and 7 bases at J; junction bases unmatched: 9. Germline CDR1 is LNHDA and CDR2 is SQIVND (reference sequence). Here the CDR3 DNA reads TGTGCCAGTAGTCGACAGGGGTCCATGTGTGGCTACACCTTC. As protein: CASSRQGSMCGYTF.

V usage is TRBV10-3 and J usage is TRBJ1-2, with 8 bases that match TRBD1. V lost 8 bases to trimming and J lost 3 bases; unmatched junction nucleotides: 8. The CDR3 loop spans 14 amino acids. CDR1 ENHRY and CDR2 SYGVKD come from the germline V gene. This CDR3 is CAIVGGQEDYGYTF. Here the CDR3 DNA reads TGTGCCATCGTGGGGGGACAGGAGGACTATGGCTACACCTTC.

By sample fraction, this clonotype is medium-sized (0.01 to 0.1%). At one end, the junction sequence differs from germline, possibly due to a read error. In nucleotides, the CDR3 is TGTGCTAGCAGCTTAGCCGGGTCTAGCGGGAACAATGAGCAGTTCTTC. This sequence encodes CASSLAGSSGNNEQFF. The rearrangement uses TRBV7-7 and TRBJ2-1; 9 bases match TRBD2. This CDR3 region has 16 residues. Germline V CDR1 and CDR2: SSHAT, FNYEAQ (reference sequence).

A single count supports this clonotype. V and J are TRBV20-1 and TRBJ1-5, with D possibly matching TRBD1 (5 bases). CDR3 length equals 12 residues. Germline values: CDR1 DFQATT, CDR2 SNEGSKA (reference sequence). Trimming stripped 5 bases from V and 5 bases from J, with 10 bases between. The CDR3 protein is CSAGRGDQPQHF. For the CDR3, the DNA is TGCAGTGCTGGGAGGGGAGATCAGCCCCAGCATTTT.